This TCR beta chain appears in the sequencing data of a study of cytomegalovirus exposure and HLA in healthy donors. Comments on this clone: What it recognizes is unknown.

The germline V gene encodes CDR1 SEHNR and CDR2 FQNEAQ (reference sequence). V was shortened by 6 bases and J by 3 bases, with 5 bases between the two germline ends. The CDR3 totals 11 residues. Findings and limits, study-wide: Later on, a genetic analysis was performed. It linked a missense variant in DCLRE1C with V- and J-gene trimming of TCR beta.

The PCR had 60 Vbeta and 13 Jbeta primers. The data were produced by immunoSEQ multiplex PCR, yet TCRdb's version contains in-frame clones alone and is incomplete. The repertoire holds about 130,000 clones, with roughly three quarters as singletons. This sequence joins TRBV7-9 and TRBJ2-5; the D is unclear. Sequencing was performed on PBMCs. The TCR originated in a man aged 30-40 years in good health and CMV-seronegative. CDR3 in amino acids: CASRSEETQYF. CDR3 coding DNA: TGTGCCAGCAGATCTGAAGAGACCCAGTACTTC.